Included here is one T cell receptor beta chain sequence, with context. This record comes from a study of radiotherapy plus CTLA-4 blockade in lung cancer. Study-level information: Among all patients, 18% showed objective responses, while roughly 28% had disease control.

V was pared by 2 bases and J by 7 bases, with 15 bases between. This CDR3 region has 16 residues. Assay: immunoSEQ multiplex PCR; the TCRdb copy retains only in-frame clones and omits some. The sample contains around 45,000 clones, roughly 88% of which appear only once. This receptor was obtained from a human donor with non-small cell lung cancer whose response to radiotherapy plus ipilimumab could not be evaluated. Sequencing used peripheral blood, obtained from a patient treated with radiotherapy plus ipilimumab. The genes are TRBV6-7 and TRBJ1-6, with D perhaps matching TRBD1 (6 bases). TRBV6-7 is an ORF, and what it does is uncertain. The CDR3 region is CASSYPPQGLNSPLHF. DNA for the CDR3: TGTGCCAGCAGTTACCCCCCACAGGGATTGAATTCACCCCTCCACTTT.